The present T cell receptor (beta chain) was sequenced within a study of PD-1 blockade in mismatch repair-deficient tumors. V was shortened by 2 bases and J by 9 bases, with 11 bases between the two germline ends. CDR3 length equals 13 residues. Looked up from germline, CDR1 is LNHDA and CDR2 is SQIVND (reference sequence). TCRdb keeps only in-frame clones here, not all; method: immunoSEQ multiplex PCR. The sample consists of about 130,000 clones, 85% to 90% of them appearing once. The sample here was peripheral blood, taken approximately 72 weeks after starting pembrolizumab. This sequence was found in an adult with mismatch repair-deficient cancer. The rearrangement joins TRBV19 to TRBJ2-1; no firm D call. The CDR3 reads CASSITPNGEQFF. The CDR3 DNA sequence: TGTGCCAGTAGTATAACCCCCAATGGTGAGCAGTTCTTC.